This TCR beta chain came from a study of T cell changes during pregnancy in multiple sclerosis. V was pared by 4 bases and J by 2 bases, with 11 bases of the junction left unmatched. Germline lookup yields CDR1 SGHNT and CDR2 YENEEA. The CDR3 totals 17 residues. Repertoires were generated with immunoSEQ multiplex PCR, while TCRdb's copy carries only in-frame clones and drops some. Of 40,000 to 60,000 clones in the sample, approximately 90% were seen once. This sequence was found in a female donor with multiple sclerosis, enrolled in a pregnancy study. This specimen consisted of CD4+ T cells from peripheral blood mononuclear cells, obtained before pregnancy. J is TRBJ2-1 and V is TRBV11-3; 7 bases line up with TRBD2. CDR3 amino acids: CASSSERGERPYNEQFF. In DNA, the CDR3 is TGTGCCAGCAGCTCCGAACGGGGGGAGCGCCCCTACAATGAGCAGTTCTTC.